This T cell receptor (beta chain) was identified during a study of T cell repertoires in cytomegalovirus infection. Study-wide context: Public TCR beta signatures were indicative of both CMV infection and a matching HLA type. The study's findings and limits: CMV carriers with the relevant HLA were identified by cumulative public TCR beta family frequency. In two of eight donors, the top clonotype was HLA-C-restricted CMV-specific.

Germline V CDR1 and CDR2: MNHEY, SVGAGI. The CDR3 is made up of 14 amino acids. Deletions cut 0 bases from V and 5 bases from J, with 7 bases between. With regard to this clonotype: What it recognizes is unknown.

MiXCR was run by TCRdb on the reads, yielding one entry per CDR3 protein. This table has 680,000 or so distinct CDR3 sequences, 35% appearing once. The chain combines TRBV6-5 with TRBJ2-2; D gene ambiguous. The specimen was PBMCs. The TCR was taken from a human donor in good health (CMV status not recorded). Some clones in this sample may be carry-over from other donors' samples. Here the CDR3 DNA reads TGTGCCAGCAGTTACTCCGGTGAAACCGGGGAGCTGTTTTTT. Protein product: CASSYSGETGELFF.